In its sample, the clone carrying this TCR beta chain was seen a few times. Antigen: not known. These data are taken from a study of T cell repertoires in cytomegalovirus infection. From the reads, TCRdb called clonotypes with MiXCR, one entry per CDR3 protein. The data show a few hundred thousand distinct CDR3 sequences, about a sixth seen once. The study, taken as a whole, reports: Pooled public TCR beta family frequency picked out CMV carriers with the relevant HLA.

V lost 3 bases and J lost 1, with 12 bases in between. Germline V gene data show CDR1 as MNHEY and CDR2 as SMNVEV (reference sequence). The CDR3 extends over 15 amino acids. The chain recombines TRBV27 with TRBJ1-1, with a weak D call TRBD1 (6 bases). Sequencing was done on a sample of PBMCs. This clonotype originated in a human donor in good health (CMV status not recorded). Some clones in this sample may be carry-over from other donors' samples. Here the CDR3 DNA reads TGTGCCAGCAGTTTTCGACAGGCCGGGAACACTGAAGCTTTCTTT. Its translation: CASSFRQAGNTEAFF.